This entry features one TCR beta chain sequence. This sequence may be a read error, since a much larger clone differs from it by one base. TCRdb processed the 5' RACE reads anew with MiXCR; each CDR3 protein has one entry. The sample includes 400,000 or so distinct CDR3 sequences, approximately 30% seen only once; the top ten take 6.1%. The data were taken from a study of identical twins' blood T cells. This CDR3 spans 13 amino acids. Germline V gives CDR1 DFQATT, CDR2 SNEGSKA (reference sequence). Sequencing input: PBMCs. The receptor comes from a woman between 18 and 50 years old in good health. This chain connects TRBV20-1 to TRBJ1-5; D is ambiguous. Here the CDR3 DNA reads TGCGGTGCTAGAGTGGCTTTATCCCAGCCCCAGCATTTT. Amino acid sequence: CGARVALSQPQHF.